This T cell receptor (beta chain) was identified during a study of T cell clonotyping in hematopoietic cell transplantation. Across the study: Pretransplant recipient samples were taken after cytoreduction. Notes on the study in general: Few recipient clonotypes overlapped donors; over 95% were de novo at given depth. Without cell sorting, CD4 versus CD8 contributions remain unresolved. Pathologically expanded recipient clonotypes increased progressively from day 30 to day 180 as diversity fell.

The method was immunoSEQ multiplex PCR; TCRdb's version includes in-frame clones alone and lacks a portion of them. There are some 29,000 clones in the sample; approximately 77% occur only once, and approximately 1.7% lies in the top ten. Regarding time point: recipient sample about 28 days before transplant, after cytoreduction. The CDR3 totals 15 residues. V lost 2 bases to trimming and J lost 0 bases, with 8 bases between them. Germline lookup yields CDR1 MNHEY and CDR2 SMNVEV (reference sequence). A single count supports this clone. Its antigen is as yet unknown. The TCR originated in a man in his forties with acute myeloid leukemia. Some clones in this sample may be carry-over from other donors' samples. Here the sequenced sample was peripheral blood mononuclear cells, taken before stem cell transplant. The V gene is TRBV27, the J gene TRBJ1-5; D possibly corresponds to TRBD1 (6 bases). The DNA for the CDR3 is TGTGCCAGCAGTTTAGAGGGGGATAGCAATCAGCCCCAGCATTTT. Encoded protein: CASSLEGDSNQPQHF.